The 8 T cell receptor beta chains below were found in one sample sequenced in a study of CD8+ T cells in alopecia areata. Sequencing used cDNA as its template, made by extracting RNA and reverse transcribing it. Libraries were prepared by immunoSEQ multiplex PCR; TCRdb keeps only in-frame clonotypes and omits some of them. Here the sample spans more than 90,000 clones, roughly two thirds being singletons. What was sequenced was CD4+ T cells sorted from blood. Receptors originate from a human donor in good health.

This sequence joins TRBV7-2 and TRBJ2-6; D is ambiguous. The V gene lost 6 bases and the J gene lost 3 bases, with 12 bases spanning the gap. CDR1 SGHTA and CDR2 FQGNSA come from the germline V gene. CDR3 length equals 15 residues. The CDR3 sequence is CASSLYGNGANVLTF. The CDR3 coding sequence is TGTGCCAGCAGTCTTTACGGTAATGGGGCCAACGTCCTGACTTTC.

The chain couples TRBV29-1 to TRBJ2-3; D ambiguous. This CDR3 is built from 14 residues. Deletions cut 1 base from V and 3 bases from J, with 11 bases between. Germline assignment: CDR1 SQVTM and CDR2 ANQGSEA. This CDR3 reads CSVEGEYGTDTQYF. The CDR3 nucleotides are TGCAGCGTTGAAGGGGAATATGGGACAGATACGCAGTATTTT.

As concerns this clone: Distinct nucleotide sequences in the sample also encode this CDR3. The V and J genes are TRBV29-1 and TRBJ2-7; D is perhaps TRBD1 (6 bases). Germline lookup yields CDR1 SQVTM and CDR2 ANQGSEA. V lost 4 bases and J lost 3, with 7 bases in between. There are 11 residues in the CDR3. CDR3 residues: CSVAGVYEQYF. In DNA, the CDR3 is TGCAGCGTTGCAGGGGTCTACGAGCAGTACTTC.

The chain is built from TRBV5-4 and TRBJ2-5; D ambiguous. Germline lookup yields CDR1 SGHNT and CDR2 YYREEE (reference sequence). Trimming removed 0 bases at V and 5 bases at J, with 8 bases between. The CDR3 loop spans 13 amino acids. The DNA for the CDR3 is TGTGCCAGCAGCTTGGCTTCTCGGGAGACCCAGTACTTC. Translating it yields CASSLASRETQYF.

The chain uses TRBV7-9 and TRBJ1-3; D call uncertain. Germline-derived CDR1 and CDR2 are SEHNR and FQNEAQ (reference sequence). The CDR3 loop spans 14 amino acids. The V end was cut by 6 bases, the J end by 0 bases, with 9 bases between. The CDR3 sequence is CASRPTSSGNTIYF. CDR3 DNA: TGTGCCAGCAGGCCGACTAGCTCTGGAAACACCATATATTTT.

The CDR3 coding sequence is TGCAGCGTTGAAGATCTAGCGGGGGGCACAGATACGCAGTATTTT. Amino acid sequence: CSVEDLAGGTDTQYF. V is TRBV29-1 and J is TRBJ2-3; TRBD2 matches at 10 bases. The germline V gene has CDR1 SQVTM and CDR2 ANQGSEA. This CDR3 spans 15 amino acids. Losses at the gene ends were 0 bases for V and 1 base for J; bases not matched to a gene: 1.

The chain carries TRBV30 and TRBJ2-1; D ambiguous. V was trimmed by 2 bases and J by 1 base, leaving 9 bases between them. The CDR3 spans 14 residues. Germline V gene sequence: CDR1 GTSNPN, CDR2 SVGIG (reference sequence). The CDR3 reads CAWSWPRSYNEQFF. CDR3 DNA: TGTGCCTGGAGTTGGCCTAGATCCTACAATGAGCAGTTCTTC.

The chain couples TRBV10-3 to TRBJ1-1; D possibly corresponds to TRBD1 (5 bases). Deletions cut 0 bases from V and 0 bases from J, with 8 bases between. CDR1 is ENHRY and CDR2 is SYGVKD in the germline V gene. The CDR3 has 15 residues. The chain's CDR3 is CAISESGLMNTEAFF. The CDR3 nucleotides are TGTGCCATCAGTGAGTCGGGGCTTATGAACACTGAAGCTTTCTTT.